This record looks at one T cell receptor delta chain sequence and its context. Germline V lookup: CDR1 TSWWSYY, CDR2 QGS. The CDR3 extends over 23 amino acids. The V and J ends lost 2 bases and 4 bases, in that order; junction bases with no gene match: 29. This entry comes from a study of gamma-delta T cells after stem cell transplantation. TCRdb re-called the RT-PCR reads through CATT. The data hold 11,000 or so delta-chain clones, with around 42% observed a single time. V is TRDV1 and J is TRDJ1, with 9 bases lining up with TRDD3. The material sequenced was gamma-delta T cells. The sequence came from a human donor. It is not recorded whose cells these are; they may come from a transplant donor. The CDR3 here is CALGEGGFPAELWGGYHFDKLIF. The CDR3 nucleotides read TGTGCTCTTGGGGAAGGGGGTTTCCCAGCAGAACTGTGGGGGGGATACCATTTCGATAAACTCATCTTT.